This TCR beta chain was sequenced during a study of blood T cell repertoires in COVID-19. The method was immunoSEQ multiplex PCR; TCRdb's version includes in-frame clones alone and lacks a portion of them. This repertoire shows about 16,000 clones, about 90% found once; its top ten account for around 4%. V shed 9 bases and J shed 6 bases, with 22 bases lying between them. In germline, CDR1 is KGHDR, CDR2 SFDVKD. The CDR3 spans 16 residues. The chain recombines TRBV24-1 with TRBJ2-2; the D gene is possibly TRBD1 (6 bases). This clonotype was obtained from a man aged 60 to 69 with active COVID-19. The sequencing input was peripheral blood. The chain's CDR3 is CATGSGHLGKAGELFF. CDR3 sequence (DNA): TGTGCCACCGGTTCGGGACACCTAGGGAAGGCCGGGGAGCTGTTTTTT.